The 17 T cell receptor beta chains given below trace back to one sample, sequenced in a study of shared clonotypes between healthy human individuals. Measured with immunoSEQ multiplex PCR; TCRdb has only the in-frame clones, and not every one. The data contain over a million clones, approximately 68% of them singletons. The material sequenced was memory CD4+ T cells sorted from blood. The subset denotes: CD45RA-negative fraction. These receptors all stem from a man aged 18-30 years in good health.

The chain is built from TRBV20-1 and TRBJ2-5, with 7 bases aligning to TRBD1. This CDR3 spans 11 amino acids. Germline V gene lookup returns CDR1 DFQATT and CDR2 SNEGSKA (reference sequence). The V gene end was trimmed by 4 bases and the J gene end by 7 bases; junction bases not matched to a gene: 3. The CDR3 DNA reads TGCAGTGCTACTTACAGGGGGACCCAGTACTTC. This codes for CSATYRGTQYF.

This clone was observed a single time. V is TRBV28 and J is TRBJ1-5; D is possibly TRBD1 (5 bases). Germline lookup yields CDR1 MDHEN and CDR2 SYDVKM. The ends were cut back, 5 bases at V and 7 bases at J, with 18 bases in the middle. This CDR3 is 15 amino acids long. CDR3 loop: CASSPMGQGGQPQHF. In nucleotides, the CDR3 is TGTGCCAGCAGTCCAATGGGTCAGGGCGGGCAGCCCCAGCATTTT.

The chain uses TRBV18 and TRBJ2-4; D is uncertain. V was trimmed by 0 bases and J by 6 bases, leaving 6 bases between them. The CDR3 loop spans 13 amino acids. Looked up from germline, CDR1 is KGHSH and CDR2 is LQKENI. The CDR3 protein is CASSPPGINIQYF. The DNA of the CDR3 is TGTGCCAGCTCACCACCAGGGATAAACATTCAGTACTTC.

The chain couples TRBV19 to TRBJ2-7; 7 positions agree with TRBD1. Germline-derived CDR1 and CDR2 are LNHDA and SQIVND (reference sequence). This CDR3 comprises 17 residues. J gave up 0 bases and V 7 bases, and 15 bases lay outside the gene matches. DNA for the CDR3: TGTGCCAGTACCAAATCGCACAGGGGCCCTAGCTCCTACGAGCAGTACTTC. Its protein product is CASTKSHRGPSSYEQYF.

This clone was observed a few times. The chain joins TRBV11-2 to TRBJ1-5; 7 bases are a match to TRBD1. CDR3 length equals 14 residues. Per the germline V gene, CDR1 is SGHAT and CDR2 is FQNNGV. V shed 5 bases, J shed 7 bases, and the junction held 8 bases outside the gene matches. CDR3 in DNA: TGTGCCAGCAGCAGAACAGGGGACACGCAGCCCCAGCATTTT. Translating gives CASSRTGDTQPQHF.

The rearrangement links TRBV7-2 to TRBJ1-2; D is unclear. The CDR3 is 15 amino acids. Trimming cost V 5 bases and J 0 bases, with 13 bases left between them. In germline, CDR1 is SGHTA, CDR2 FQGNSA. The CDR3 loop reads CASSNPTESNYGYTF. CDR3 nucleotides: TGTGCCAGCAGCAATCCGACGGAGTCTAACTATGGCTACACCTTC.

The chain is built from TRBV6-1 and TRBJ1-6; D gene ambiguous. The CDR3 length is 12 residues. Trimming took 3 bases from V and 10 from J, leaving 7 bases between them. The germline gives CDR1 MNHNS, CDR2 SASEGT. This CDR3 is CASSEPGSPLHF. CDR3 in DNA: TGTGCCAGCAGTGAGCCGGGATCACCCCTCCACTTT.

The chain combines TRBV5-4 with TRBJ2-3; TRBD2 is a possible D gene (7 bases). Between the trimmed V and J ends, which lost 3 bases and 5 bases, there was a span of 28 bases. Germline assignment: CDR1 SGHNT and CDR2 YYREEE (reference sequence). The CDR3 sequence is 19 residues long. The CDR3 nucleotides read TGTGCCAGCAGCTCCAGGACAGCAGCGGGAAGCACGGGAGTAGATACGCAGTATTTT. It is translated as CASSSRTAAGSTGVDTQYF.

This clone was seen only a few times. CDR3 DNA sequence: TGTGCCAGCAGCTTTGGGGGTACGAACGGGGAGCTGTTTTTT. The encoded protein is CASSFGGTNGELFF. J is TRBJ2-2 and V is TRBV5-4; D tentatively reads TRBD1 or TRBD2 (5 bases each). V lost 2 bases, J lost 7 bases, and 12 bases lay in between. CDR1 and CDR2 (germline): SGHNT, YYREEE (reference sequence). CDR3 length: 14 amino acids. The entire variable domain, with the rest obtained from reference TRBV5-4 and TRBJ2-2, is as follows: ETGVTQSPTHLIKTRGQQVTLRCSSQSGHNTVSWYQQALGQGPQFIFQYYREEENGRGNFPPRFSGLQFPNYSSELNVNALELDDSALYLCASSFGGTNGELFFGEGSRLTVL.

In its sample, this clone was seen a few times. This chain links TRBV7-2 with TRBJ2-2; 11 positions agree with TRBD2. CDR1 is SGHTA, CDR2 FQGNSA, per germline. CDR3 size: 15 residues. V was pared by 5 bases and J by 6 bases, with 5 bases of the junction left unmatched. The CDR3 DNA is TGTGCCAGCAGCGGGATAGCGGGAGGGGCCGGGGAGCTGTTTTTT. Translated: CASSGIAGGAGELFF.

The genes are TRBV4-3 and TRBJ2-7; D is ambiguous. CDR1 and CDR2 from the germline V gene are LGHNA and YSLEER. V gave up 1 base and J gave up 3 bases, with 7 bases separating them. CDR3 length equals 13 residues. CDR3 bases: TGCGCCAGCAGCCAAGTCCTGTTCTACGAGCAGTACTTC. This gives the protein CASSQVLFYEQYF.

This chain links TRBV11-3 with TRBJ2-1; D remains ambiguous. The CDR3 runs 13 residues. Germline-derived CDR1 and CDR2 are SGHNT and YENEEA. V was pared by 3 bases and J by 6 bases, with 9 bases between. The CDR3 DNA is TGTGCCAGCAGCTTCTCCCCGCCCAATGAGCAGTTCTTC. It yields the protein CASSFSPPNEQFF.

The rearrangement uses TRBV7-2 and TRBJ2-1; TRBD2 is a possible D gene (6 bases). Germline loops: CDR1 SGHTA, CDR2 FQGNSA. CDR3 length: 15 amino acids. V was clipped by 5 bases and J by 4 bases, with 15 bases between them. CDR3 amino acids: CASSPDYQKYNEQFF. CDR3 DNA: TGTGCCAGCAGCCCGGACTACCAGAAATACAATGAGCAGTTCTTC.

This clone was counted once. This chain uses TRBV29-1 with TRBJ1-2; 8 bases agree with TRBD1. With V trimmed by 1 base and J by 8 bases, 6 bases remained unmatched. The CDR3 spans 13 residues. Germline CDR1 reads SQVTM; CDR2 reads ANQGSEA. This CDR3 reads CSVEAADRDGYTF. The CDR3 DNA reads TGCAGCGTTGAAGCAGCGGACAGGGACGGCTACACCTTC.

This clone was picked up many times. CDR3 residues: CASSGVNPGANVLTF. DNA of the CDR3: TGTGCCAGCTCAGGGGTCAATCCTGGGGCCAACGTCCTGACTTTC. The gene calls are TRBV7-2 and TRBJ2-6, with D perhaps matching TRBD1 (6 bases). The CDR3 length is 15 residues. Trimming took 8 bases from V and 2 from J, leaving 13 bases between them. Germline V gene data show CDR1 as SGHTA and CDR2 as FQGNSA.

This clone has more than one count but fewer than ten. The chain is built from TRBV29-1 and TRBJ1-1; 7 bases are a match to TRBD1. Germline CDR1 reads SQVTM; CDR2 reads ANQGSEA. The CDR3 contains 15 residues. The V and J ends lost 7 bases and 11 bases, in that order; junction bases with no gene match: 22. The CDR3 DNA reads as TGCAGCGGAAATGATCGACAGGGAACGAACACTGGGGCTTTCTTT. This encodes CSGNDRQGTNTGAFF.

The V gene is TRBV2, the J gene TRBJ2-2; D not resolved. CDR3 size: 16 residues. Trimming removed 4 bases from V and 0 bases from J, with 12 bases in between. Germline CDR1 SNHLY, CDR2 FYNNEI. CDR3 region: CASSADGRTNTGELFF. In nucleotides, the CDR3 is TGTGCCAGCAGTGCCGACGGAAGAACGAACACCGGGGAGCTGTTTTTT.